The rows below give T cell receptor beta chains drawn from one sample of a study of OX40 agonist ivuxolimab in advanced cancers. Sequencing used immunoSEQ multiplex PCR; TCRdb keeps in-frame clones, though not all of them. This sample has around 140,000 clones, with approximately 94% found just once. The material was CD4+ or CD8+ T cells sorted from blood, obtained in a trial of the OX40 agonist ivuxolimab. The receptors originated from an adult with an advanced solid tumor such as melanoma, head and neck, liver or kidney cancer. Each CDR3 is given with its conserved first and last residue. The D gene is left open where the match is weak. Rows give clone size only sometimes, using once, few, many, or a class for an expanded clone.

J gene	V gene	clone size	D gene	CDR3 DNA	CDR3 protein
TRBJ2-5	TRBV5-6	NA	NA	TGTGCCAGCAGCTTGGAGTTTAGGGCAGGGAGAGGAGAGACCCAGTACTTC	CASSLEFRAGRGETQYF
TRBJ1-5	TRBV7-2	NA	TRBD1	TGTGCCAGCAGTTACAGGGGACTCGGTCAGCCCCAGCATTTT	CASSYRGLGQPQHF
TRBJ2-7	TRBV5-6	NA	TRBD2	TGTGCCAGCAGCTTTGGGAGTGATCGGACTAGCGGGAGTTTGGCGTACTTC	CASSFGSDRTSGSLAYF
TRBJ1-5	TRBV10-3	NA	NA	TGTGCCATCAGCCTACAGGGCCCCAATCAGCCCCAGCATTTT	CAISLQGPNQPQHF
TRBJ1-1	TRBV6-5	NA	NA	TGTGCCAGCAGTGGACTGACAGGGAACACTGAAGCTTTCTTT	CASSGLTGNTEAFF
TRBJ1-2	TRBV4-3	NA	NA	TGCGCCAGCAGCCAAGGGGATGGGGCCCCCTATGGCTACACCTTC	CASSQGDGAPYGYTF
TRBJ1-5	TRBV18	few	NA	TGTGCCAGCTCACCTGGGAGGGATGAGCCCCAGCATTTT	CASSPGRDEPQHF
TRBJ1-1	TRBV6-5	NA	NA	TGTGCCAGCAGTTACAGAAGGGACACTGAAGCTTTCTTT	CASSYRRDTEAFF
TRBJ2-7	TRBV5-1	NA	NA	TGCGCCAGCAGCCAGGGACGGAACTACGAGCAGTACTTC	CASSQGRNYEQYF
TRBJ2-3	TRBV6-1	NA	TRBD2	TGTGCCAGCAGTGAGGTTCGGACTAGTTCTTATAGCACAGATACGCAGTATTTT	CASSEVRTSSYSTDTQYF
TRBJ2-3	TRBV4-2	NA	NA	TGTGCCAGCAGCCAACGAGCGGACCCCACAGATACGCAGTATTTT	CASSQRADPTDTQYF
TRBJ2-5	TRBV14	NA	TRBD2	TGTGCCAGCAGCGTCCGACTAGCGGGACTAGAGACCCAGTACTTC	CASSVRLAGLETQYF
TRBJ1-2	TRBV7-2	NA	TRBD1	TGTGCCAGCAGCTTGGGTGGGACAGGGGCCGGCTACACCTTC	CASSLGGTGAGYTF
TRBJ1-1	TRBV6-1	NA	NA	TGTGCCAGCACCCTGGGGGCGGACACTGAAGCTTTCTTT	CASTLGADTEAFF
TRBJ1-4	TRBV27	NA	NA	TGTGCCAGCAGTTTGGCAGGAGATAATGAAAAACTGTTTTTT	CASSLAGDNEKLFF
TRBJ2-1	TRBV6-1	NA	NA	TGTGCCAGCAGTGAGACATCCAGCTCCTACAATGAGCAGTTCTTC	CASSETSSSYNEQFF
TRBJ2-3	TRBV7-9	once	TRBD2	TGTGCCAGCAGCTTAGGGCTAGCGGCAGATACGCAGTATTTT	CASSLGLAADTQYF
TRBJ1-1	TRBV7-2	NA	NA	TGTGCCAGCAGCTCCTGGACGGGCCACACTGAAGCTTTCTTT	CASSSWTGHTEAFF
TRBJ1-1	TRBV7-9	NA	NA	TGTGCCAGCAGCCGCTCGCTCGGGGGGGGCACTGAAGCTTTCTTT	CASSRSLGGGTEAFF
TRBJ1-1	TRBV28	NA	TRBD1	TGTGCCACCAGAGGGACAGGAGGAGTGAACACTGAAGCTTTCTTT	CATRGTGGVNTEAFF
TRBJ2-3	TRBV29-1	once	NA	TGCAGCGTCCCGGACAGAGGAAGCACAGATACGCAGTATTTT	CSVPDRGSTDTQYF
TRBJ2-7	TRBV28	NA	TRBD1	TGTGCCCGTTTTGGAAGGGACAGACCATACGAGCAGTACTTC	CARFGRDRPYEQYF
TRBJ2-5	TRBV20-1	NA	NA	TGCAGTGCTAGAGTGTTGGAGACCCAGTACTTC	CSARVLETQYF